These T cell receptor beta chains were read from a single sample in a study of T-cell memory formation after mild COVID-19. TCRdb re-called the 5' RACE reads with MiXCR, one entry per CDR3 protein. The profile shows under 300,000 distinct CDR3 sequences, 15% to 20% of them singletons. Material for sequencing was PBMCs or a T cell subset sorted from them (not recorded which). The receptors were sampled from a man between 18 and 35 years old who had mild COVID-19 (a few samples of this study predate the infection). Cell type and time point are not known. Each CDR3 is given with its conserved first and last residue.

>TRBV24-1|12|TRBJ2-3
CATSESGDTQYF
>TRBV20-1|13|TRBJ1-5
CSAQGGGNQPQHF
>TRBV24-1|17|TRBJ1-1
CATSDPPRVTMNTEAFF
>TRBV3-1|15|TRBJ1-2
CASSQSLAILFGYTF
>TRBV7-2|14|TRBJ2-1
CASSFDLGGNEQFF
>TRBV7-2|14|TRBJ1-2
CASSLGTGYYGYTF
>TRBV2|12|TRBJ1-1
CASSPYRDPAFF
>TRBV7-2|14|TRBJ2-3
CASSLDSGVDTQYF
>TRBV12-3/TRBV12-4|13|TRBJ1-1
CASRVNGNTEAFF
>TRBV5-1|14|TRBJ2-3
CASSPQREADTQYF
>TRBV7-2|15|TRBJ1-4
CASSLTGSTNEKLFF
>TRBV10-3|14|TRBJ2-5
CAISRREGEETQYF
>TRBV27|19|TRBJ2-3
CASKGAPGTSGQSTDTQYF
>TRBV29-1|14|TRBJ2-5
CSVRDRVVRETQYF
>TRBV12-3/TRBV12-4|11|TRBJ2-5
CASTLGKTQYF
>TRBV12-3/TRBV12-4|16|TRBJ1-1
CASSTRDRGVVSEAFF
>TRBV7-2|13|TRBJ2-5
CASSFRAKETQYF
>TRBV29-1|11|TRBJ2-7
CSVGTYYEQYF
>TRBV29-1|14|TRBJ2-5
CSVRRGGGGETQYF
>TRBV12-3/TRBV12-4|14|TRBJ1-2
CASSLDRSFYGYTF
>TRBV3-1|15|TRBJ2-3
CASSQEWKDTDTQYF
>TRBV27|17|TRBJ2-3
CASSGGRQSPFTDTQYF
>TRBV18|14|TRBJ2-1
CASSPRTGTNEQFF